This record covers a single T cell receptor beta chain. This CDR3 region has 15 residues. The germline gives CDR1 LNHNV, CDR2 YYDKDF (reference sequence). V was trimmed by 0 bases and J by 8 bases, leaving 14 bases between them. This sample stems from a study of control samples from healthy donors and cancer patients. Here immunoSEQ multiplex PCR was the method, and the copy in TCRdb shows in-frame clones only, minus some. The sample lists around 150,000 clones; approximately 90% were seen once. The receptor was isolated from a man aged 30-40 years in good health. The chain joins TRBV15 to TRBJ2-4; TRBD1 or TRBD2 may be the D gene (5 bases each). Sequenced: blood. CDR3: CATSRDAGRADIQYF. As DNA, the CDR3 is TGTGCCACCAGCAGAGATGCGGGCAGGGCAGACATTCAGTACTTC.